This T cell receptor beta chain stems from a study of PD-1 blockade in classical Hodgkin lymphoma. Findings and caveats of the study: As was reported, newly diagnosed patients showed lower baseline TCR diversity than healthy donors did. Patients who responded completely had about the same baseline diversity as newly diagnosed patients. Initiation of nivolumab under 1 year after ASCT led to exclusion of patients.

The patients all showed relapse after autologous stem cell transplantation, while their brentuximab vedotin exposure varied. The best responses consisted of complete response, partial response or progressive disease. This CDR3 is built from 14 residues. V was cut by 7 bases and J by 7 bases, with 22 bases left in between. From germline, CDR1 is SQVTM and CDR2 ANQGSEA. The protocol was immunoSEQ multiplex PCR, while the TCRdb copy is restricted to in-frame clones and leaves out a portion. Among some 96,000 clones listed, 92% were seen once. This clone occurred once. Its matching antigen is unknown. The source is a human donor with classical Hodgkin lymphoma. This chain connects TRBV29-1 to TRBJ1-1; possible D gene TRBD1, 5 bases. Sequenced material: peripheral blood mononuclear cells (PBMCs), taken at baseline. The CDR3 reads CSAERDGGSNEAFF. CDR3 in DNA: TGCAGCGCCGAACGGGACGGAGGATCGAATGAAGCTTTCTTT.